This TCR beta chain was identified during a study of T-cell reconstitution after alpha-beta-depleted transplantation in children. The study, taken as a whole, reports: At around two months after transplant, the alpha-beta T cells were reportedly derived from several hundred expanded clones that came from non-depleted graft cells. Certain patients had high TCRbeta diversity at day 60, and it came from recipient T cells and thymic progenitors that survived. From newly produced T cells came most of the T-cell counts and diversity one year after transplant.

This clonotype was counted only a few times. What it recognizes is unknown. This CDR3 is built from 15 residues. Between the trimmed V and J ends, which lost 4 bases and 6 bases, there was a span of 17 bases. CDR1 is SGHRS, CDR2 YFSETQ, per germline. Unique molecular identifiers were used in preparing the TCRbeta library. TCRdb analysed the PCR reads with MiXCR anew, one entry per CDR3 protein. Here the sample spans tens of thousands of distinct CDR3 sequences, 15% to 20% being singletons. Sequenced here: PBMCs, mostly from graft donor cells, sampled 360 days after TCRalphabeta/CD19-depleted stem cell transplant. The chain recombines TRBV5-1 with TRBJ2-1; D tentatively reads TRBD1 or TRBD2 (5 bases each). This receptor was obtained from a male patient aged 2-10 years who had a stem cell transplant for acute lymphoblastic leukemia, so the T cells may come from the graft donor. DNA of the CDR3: TGCGCCAGCAGCCCCGGGGCGCTAGGTCCCAATGAGCAGTTCTTC. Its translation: CASSPGALGPNEQFF. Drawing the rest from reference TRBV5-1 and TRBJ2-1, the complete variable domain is KAGVTQTPRYLIKTRGQQVTLSCSPISGHRSVSWYQQTPGQGLQFLFEYFSETQRNKGNFPGRFSGRQFSNSRSEMNVSTLELGDSALYLCASSPGALGPNEQFFGPGTRLTVL.